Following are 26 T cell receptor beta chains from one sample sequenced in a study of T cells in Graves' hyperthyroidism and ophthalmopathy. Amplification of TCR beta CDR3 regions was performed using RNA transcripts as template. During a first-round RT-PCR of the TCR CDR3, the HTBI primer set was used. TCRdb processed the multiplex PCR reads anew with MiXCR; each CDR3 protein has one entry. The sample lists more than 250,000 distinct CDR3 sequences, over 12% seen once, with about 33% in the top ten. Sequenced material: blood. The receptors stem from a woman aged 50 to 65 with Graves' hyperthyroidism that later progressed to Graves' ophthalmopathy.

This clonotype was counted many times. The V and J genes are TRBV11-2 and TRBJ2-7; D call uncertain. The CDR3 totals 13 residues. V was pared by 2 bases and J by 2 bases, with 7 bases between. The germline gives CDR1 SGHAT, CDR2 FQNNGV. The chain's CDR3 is CASSLSAAYEQYF. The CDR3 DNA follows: TGTGCCAGCAGCTTATCGGCGGCCTACGAGCAGTACTTC.

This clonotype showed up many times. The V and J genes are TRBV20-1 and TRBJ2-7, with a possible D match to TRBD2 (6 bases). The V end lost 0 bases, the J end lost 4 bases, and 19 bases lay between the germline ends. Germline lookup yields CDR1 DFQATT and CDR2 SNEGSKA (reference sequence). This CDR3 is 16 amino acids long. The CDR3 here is CSARDLQQWGVYEQYF. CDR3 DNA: TGCAGTGCTAGAGATTTGCAGCAGTGGGGGGTATACGAGCAGTACTTC.

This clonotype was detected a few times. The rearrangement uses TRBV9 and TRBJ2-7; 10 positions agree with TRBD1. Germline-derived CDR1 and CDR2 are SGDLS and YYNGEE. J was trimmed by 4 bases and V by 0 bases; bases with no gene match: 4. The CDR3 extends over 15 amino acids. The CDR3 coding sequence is TGTGCCAGCAGCGTAGGCCGGGACAGGGGTTACGAGCAGTACTTC. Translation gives CASSVGRDRGYEQYF. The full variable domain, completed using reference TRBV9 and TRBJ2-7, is DSGVTQTPKHLITATGQRVTLRCSPRSGDLSVYWYQQSLDQGLQFLIQYYNGEERAKGNILERFSAQQFPDLHSELNLSSLELGDSALYFCASSVGRDRGYEQYFGPGTRLTVT.

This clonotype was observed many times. DNA of the CDR3: TGCAGCGTTCGACAGGGGGGTAGGTCCTACGAGCAGTACTTC. Protein product: CSVRQGGRSYEQYF. The chain joins TRBV29-1 to TRBJ2-7; the match to TRBD1 covers 9 bases. Germline values: CDR1 SQVTM, CDR2 ANQGSEA. Unmatched junction bases numbered 6, after V lost 5 bases and J lost 1 base. CDR3 size: 14 residues.

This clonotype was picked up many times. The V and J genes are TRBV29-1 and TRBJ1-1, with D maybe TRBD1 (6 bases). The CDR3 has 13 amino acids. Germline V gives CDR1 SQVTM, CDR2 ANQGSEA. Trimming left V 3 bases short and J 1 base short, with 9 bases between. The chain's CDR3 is CSVEEQGNTEAFF. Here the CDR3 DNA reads TGCAGCGTTGAGGAACAGGGGAACACTGAAGCTTTCTTT.

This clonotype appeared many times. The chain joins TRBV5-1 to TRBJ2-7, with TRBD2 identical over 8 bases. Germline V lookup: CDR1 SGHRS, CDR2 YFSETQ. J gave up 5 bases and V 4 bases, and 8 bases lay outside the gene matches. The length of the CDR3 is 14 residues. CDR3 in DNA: TGCGCCAGCAGCCGCGGACTAGCAGTAAACGAGCAGTACTTC. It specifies CASSRGLAVNEQYF.

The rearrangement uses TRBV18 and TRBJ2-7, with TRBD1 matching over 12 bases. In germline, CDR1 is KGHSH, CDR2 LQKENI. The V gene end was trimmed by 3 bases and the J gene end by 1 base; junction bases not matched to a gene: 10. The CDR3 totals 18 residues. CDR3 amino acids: CASSPFRDRGLGSYEQYF. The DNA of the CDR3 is TGTGCCAGCTCACCCTTCCGGGACAGGGGGCTAGGTTCCTACGAGCAGTACTTC.

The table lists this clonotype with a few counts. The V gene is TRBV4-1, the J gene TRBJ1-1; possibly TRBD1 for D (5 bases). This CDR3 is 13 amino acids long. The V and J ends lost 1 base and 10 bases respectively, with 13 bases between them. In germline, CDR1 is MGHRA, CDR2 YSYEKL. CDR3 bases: TGCGCCAGCAGCCAAGGAGTCAGGGAGGGAGCTTTCTTT. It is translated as CASSQGVREGAFF.

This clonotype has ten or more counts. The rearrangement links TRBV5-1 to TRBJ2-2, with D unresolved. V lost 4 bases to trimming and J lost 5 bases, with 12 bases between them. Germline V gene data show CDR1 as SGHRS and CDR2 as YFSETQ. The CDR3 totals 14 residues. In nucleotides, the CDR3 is TGCGCCAGCAGCCTCGGCGGTGGAACCGGGGAGCTGTTTTTT. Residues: CASSLGGGTGELFF.

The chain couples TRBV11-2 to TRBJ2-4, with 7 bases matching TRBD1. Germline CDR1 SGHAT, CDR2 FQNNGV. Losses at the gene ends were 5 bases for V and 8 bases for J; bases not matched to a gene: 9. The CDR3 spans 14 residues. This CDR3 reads CASSTGVRKHIQYF. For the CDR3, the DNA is TGTGCCAGCAGCACAGGGGTAAGGAAACACATTCAGTACTTC.

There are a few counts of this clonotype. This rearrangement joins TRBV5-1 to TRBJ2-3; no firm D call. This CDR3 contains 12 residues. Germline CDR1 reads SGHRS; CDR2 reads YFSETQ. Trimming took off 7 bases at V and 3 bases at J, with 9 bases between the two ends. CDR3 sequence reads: CASQQLTDTQYF. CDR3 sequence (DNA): TGCGCCAGCCAACAGTTGACAGATACGCAGTATTTT.

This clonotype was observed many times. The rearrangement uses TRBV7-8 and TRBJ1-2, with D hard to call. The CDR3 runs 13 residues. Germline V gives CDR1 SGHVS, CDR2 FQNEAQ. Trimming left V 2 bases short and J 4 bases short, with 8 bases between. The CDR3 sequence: CASSLSQPYGYTF. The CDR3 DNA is TGTGCCAGCAGCTTAAGTCAGCCCTATGGCTACACCTTC.

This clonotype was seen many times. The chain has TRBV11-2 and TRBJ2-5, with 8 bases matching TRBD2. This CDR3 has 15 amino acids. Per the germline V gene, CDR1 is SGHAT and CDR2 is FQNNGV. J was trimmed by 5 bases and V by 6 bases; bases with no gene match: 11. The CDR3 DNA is TGTGCCAGCAGTCGGGAGCGGGGGATGGTGGAGACCCAGTACTTC. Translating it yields CASSRERGMVETQYF.

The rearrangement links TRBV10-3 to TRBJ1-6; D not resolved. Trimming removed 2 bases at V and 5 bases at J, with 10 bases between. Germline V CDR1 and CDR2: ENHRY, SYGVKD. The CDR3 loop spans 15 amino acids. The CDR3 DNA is TGTGCCATCAGTGAGCCCGGAAAGGATAATTCACCCCTCCACTTT. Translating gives CAISEPGKDNSPLHF.

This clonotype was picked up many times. The CDR3 is CASSPGTGGAANEKLFF. CDR3 nucleotides: TGTGCCAGCTCACCGGGCACTGGTGGTGCGGCTAATGAAAAACTGTTTTTT. The chain has TRBV18 and TRBJ1-4; no firm D call. This CDR3 is built from 17 residues. The V gene's germline CDR1 is KGHSH and CDR2 LQKENI. V lost 3 bases, J lost 3 bases, and 17 bases lay in between.

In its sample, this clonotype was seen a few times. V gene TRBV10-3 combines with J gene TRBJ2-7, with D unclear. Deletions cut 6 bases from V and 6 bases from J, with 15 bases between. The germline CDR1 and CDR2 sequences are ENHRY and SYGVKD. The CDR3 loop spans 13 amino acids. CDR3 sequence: CAIRGFSVGEQYF. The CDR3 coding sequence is TGTGCCATCAGGGGGTTTTCGGTGGGCGAGCAGTACTTC.

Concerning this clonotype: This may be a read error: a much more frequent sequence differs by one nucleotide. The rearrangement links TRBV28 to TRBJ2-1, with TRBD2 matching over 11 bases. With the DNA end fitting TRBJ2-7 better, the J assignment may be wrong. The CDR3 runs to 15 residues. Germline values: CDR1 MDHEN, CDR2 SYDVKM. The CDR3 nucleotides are TGTGCCAGCAGATTTAGCGGGAGGGCCGGGGATGAGCAGTACTTC. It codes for CASRFSGRAGDEQYF.

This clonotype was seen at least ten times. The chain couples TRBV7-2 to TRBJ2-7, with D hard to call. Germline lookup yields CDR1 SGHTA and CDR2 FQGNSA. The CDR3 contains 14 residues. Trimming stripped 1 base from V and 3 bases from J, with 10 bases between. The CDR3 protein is CASSLVLMSYEQYF. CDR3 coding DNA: TGTGCCAGCAGCTTAGTCCTCATGAGCTACGAGCAGTACTTC.

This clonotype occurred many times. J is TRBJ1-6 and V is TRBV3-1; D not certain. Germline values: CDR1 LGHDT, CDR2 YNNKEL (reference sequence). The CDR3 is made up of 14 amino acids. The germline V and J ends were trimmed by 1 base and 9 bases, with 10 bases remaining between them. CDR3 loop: CASSQGMRSSPLHF. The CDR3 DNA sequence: TGTGCCAGCAGCCAAGGAATGAGGTCTTCACCCCTCCACTTT.

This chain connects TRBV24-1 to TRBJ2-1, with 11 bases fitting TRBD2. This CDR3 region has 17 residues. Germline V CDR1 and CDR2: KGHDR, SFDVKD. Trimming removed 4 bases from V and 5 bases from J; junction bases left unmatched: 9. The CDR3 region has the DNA TGTGCCACCAGTGAGCCCGGGACTAGCGGACAAGACAATGAGCAGTTCTTC. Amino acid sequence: CATSEPGTSGQDNEQFF.

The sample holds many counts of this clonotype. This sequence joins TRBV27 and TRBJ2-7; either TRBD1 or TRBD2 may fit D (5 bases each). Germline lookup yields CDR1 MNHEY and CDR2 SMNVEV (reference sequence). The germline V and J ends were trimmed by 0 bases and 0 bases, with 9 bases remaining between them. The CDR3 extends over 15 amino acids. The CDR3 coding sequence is TGTGCCAGCAGTTTATCAGGGGACCTCTCCTACGAGCAGTACTTC. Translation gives CASSLSGDLSYEQYF.

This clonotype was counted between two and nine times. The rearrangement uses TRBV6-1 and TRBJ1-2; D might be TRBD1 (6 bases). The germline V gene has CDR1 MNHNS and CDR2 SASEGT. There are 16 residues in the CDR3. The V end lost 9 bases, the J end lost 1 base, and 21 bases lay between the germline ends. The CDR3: CASHLRGGHDNYGYTF. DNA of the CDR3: TGTGCCAGTCACCTCCGCGGGGGGCATGATAACTATGGCTACACCTTC.

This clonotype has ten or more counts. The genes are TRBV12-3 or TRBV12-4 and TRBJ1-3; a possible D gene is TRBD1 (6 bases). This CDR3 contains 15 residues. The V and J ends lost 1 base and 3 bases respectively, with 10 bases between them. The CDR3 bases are TGTGCCAGCAGTTTAGAGGGACACCTTGGAAACACCATATATTTT. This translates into CASSLEGHLGNTIYF.

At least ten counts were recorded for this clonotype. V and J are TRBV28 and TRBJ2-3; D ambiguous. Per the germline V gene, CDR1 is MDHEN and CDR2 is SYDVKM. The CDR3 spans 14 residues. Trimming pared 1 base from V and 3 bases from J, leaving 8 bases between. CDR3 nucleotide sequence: TGTGCCAGCAGTTTATCAATAGGAACAGATACGCAGTATTTT. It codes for CASSLSIGTDTQYF.

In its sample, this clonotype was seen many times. The CDR3 coding sequence is TGCGCCAGCAGCTCAGGGACAGGAGCTACTCCTAACACTGAAGCTTTCTTT. This translates into CASSSGTGATPNTEAFF. The chain joins TRBV4-1 to TRBJ1-1; 8 bases map to TRBD1. This CDR3 has 17 amino acids. V lost 5 bases and J lost 2; bases outside the gene matches: 13. CDR1 is MGHRA and CDR2 is YSYEKL in the germline V gene.

The CDR3 DNA sequence: TGTGCCAGCGAGGGACAGGGGCCAAATCAGCCCCAGCATTTT. This encodes CASEGQGPNQPQHF. The J gene is TRBJ1-5, the V gene TRBV2; 10 nucleotides agree with TRBD1. This CDR3 region has 14 residues. The germline CDR1 and CDR2 sequences are SNHLY and FYNNEI. V dropped 8 bases and J dropped 4; count of bases not matched to a gene: 5.